These T cell receptor beta chains were read from a single sample in a study of blood T cell repertoires in COVID-19. Assay: immunoSEQ multiplex PCR; the TCRdb copy retains only in-frame clones and omits some. The data show around 250,000 clones, roughly 85% seen once. Sequencing used PBMCs or T cells enriched from blood (not recorded which). The receptors originated from a man aged 35 to 55 who had been exposed to COVID-19. Each CDR3 is given with its conserved first and last residue. The order of the fields is V gene, J gene, clone size, CDR3 length, D gene, CDR3 protein, CDR3 DNA. D genes are given only for firm matches. A clone size is listed for some rows: how often the clone was seen (once, few, many), or a class if it is expanded.

v_call: TRBV6-5; j_call: TRBJ2-1; clone_size: .; cdr3_length: 12; d_call: .; cdr3_aa: CAVVGGYNEQFF; cdr3_nt: TGTGCCGTCGTAGGAGGTTACAATGAGCAGTTCTTC
v_call: TRBV6-5; j_call: TRBJ1-1; clone_size: .; cdr3_length: 15; d_call: .; cdr3_aa: CASKRPGSMNTEAFF; cdr3_nt: TGTGCCAGCAAAAGGCCAGGAAGTATGAACACTGAAGCTTTCTTT
v_call: TRBV6-1; j_call: TRBJ2-5; clone_size: .; cdr3_length: 16; d_call: TRBD1; cdr3_aa: CASSETGTGVQETQYF; cdr3_nt: TGTGCCAGCAGTGAGACCGGGACAGGGGTCCAAGAGACCCAGTACTTC
v_call: TRBV20-1; j_call: TRBJ1-1; clone_size: .; cdr3_length: 11; d_call: .; cdr3_aa: CSARPGSEAFF; cdr3_nt: TGCAGTGCTAGACCGGGGTCTGAAGCTTTCTTT
v_call: TRBV7-3; j_call: TRBJ2-2; clone_size: .; cdr3_length: 16; d_call: .; cdr3_aa: CASSRRGGSNTGELFF; cdr3_nt: TGTGCCAGCAGCCGGCGGGGCGGTTCGAACACCGGGGAGCTGTTTTTT
v_call: TRBV18; j_call: TRBJ2-7; clone_size: many; cdr3_length: 12; d_call: .; cdr3_aa: CASSPSSYEQYF; cdr3_nt: TGTGCCAGCTCACCTAGCTCCTACGAGCAGTACTTC
v_call: TRBV6-1; j_call: TRBJ2-2; clone_size: .; cdr3_length: 15; d_call: TRBD1; cdr3_aa: CASSDRGRVTGELFF; cdr3_nt: TGTGCCAGCAGTGATAGGGGGCGGGTCACCGGGGAGCTGTTTTTT
v_call: TRBV19; j_call: TRBJ1-1; clone_size: once; cdr3_length: 14; d_call: TRBD1; cdr3_aa: CASSTGQGHTEAFF; cdr3_nt: TGTGCCAGTAGTACTGGACAGGGTCACACTGAAGCTTTCTTT
v_call: TRBV7-3; j_call: TRBJ2-5; clone_size: .; cdr3_length: 16; d_call: .; cdr3_aa: CASSLLGGAAQETQYF; cdr3_nt: TGTGCCAGCAGCCTCCTTGGAGGGGCTGCCCAAGAGACCCAGTACTTC
v_call: TRBV7-6; j_call: TRBJ2-7; clone_size: .; cdr3_length: 14; d_call: .; cdr3_aa: CASSPGGAAYEQYF; cdr3_nt: TGTGCCAGCAGCCCTGGCGGGGCAGCCTACGAGCAGTACTTC
v_call: TRBV9; j_call: TRBJ2-3; clone_size: .; cdr3_length: 15; d_call: TRBD1; cdr3_aa: CASSAGGSVTDTQYF; cdr3_nt: TGTGCCAGCAGCGCAGGGGGCTCTGTCACAGATACGCAGTATTTT
v_call: TRBV30; j_call: TRBJ1-2; clone_size: .; cdr3_length: 15; d_call: .; cdr3_aa: CAWERVDSSNYGYTF; cdr3_nt: TGTGCCTGGGAGAGGGTGGACAGCTCAAACTATGGCTACACCTTC
v_call: TRBV7-9; j_call: TRBJ2-7; clone_size: once; cdr3_length: 8; d_call: .; cdr3_aa: CASSPQYF; cdr3_nt: TGTGCCAGCAGCCCACAGTACTTC
v_call: TRBV5-1; j_call: TRBJ2-5; clone_size: once; cdr3_length: 16; d_call: .; cdr3_aa: CASSPNRATIRETQYF; cdr3_nt: TGCGCCAGCAGCCCAAACAGGGCGACGATAAGGGAGACCCAGTACTTC
v_call: TRBV7-3; j_call: TRBJ2-3; clone_size: .; cdr3_length: 16; d_call: TRBD2; cdr3_aa: CASSLILAGGSDTQYF; cdr3_nt: TGTGCCAGCAGCTTGATCCTAGCGGGAGGTTCTGATACGCAGTATTTT
v_call: TRBV2; j_call: TRBJ2-7; clone_size: .; cdr3_length: 12; d_call: TRBD2; cdr3_aa: CASSSGGDEQYF; cdr3_nt: TGTGCCAGCTCTAGCGGGGGCGACGAGCAGTACTTC
v_call: TRBV30; j_call: TRBJ1-6; clone_size: many; cdr3_length: 13; d_call: .; cdr3_aa: CAWSPGGNSPLHF; cdr3_nt: TGTGCCTGGAGCCCCGGGGGGAATTCACCCCTCCACTTT
v_call: TRBV6-5; j_call: TRBJ2-3; clone_size: .; cdr3_length: 13; d_call: .; cdr3_aa: CAGNSGGADTQYF; cdr3_nt: TGTGCCGGCAACAGTGGGGGCGCAGATACGCAGTATTTT
v_call: TRBV29-1; j_call: TRBJ2-6; clone_size: .; cdr3_length: 17; d_call: .; cdr3_aa: CSVRARDPLSGANVLTF; cdr3_nt: TGCAGCGTCCGCGCACGGGATCCCCTATCTGGGGCCAACGTCCTGACTTTC
v_call: TRBV13; j_call: TRBJ1-1; clone_size: .; cdr3_length: 16; d_call: .; cdr3_aa: CASSDTPAGMNTEAFF; cdr3_nt: TGTGCCAGCAGCGATACCCCGGCGGGAATGAACACTGAAGCTTTCTTT
v_call: TRBV25-1; j_call: TRBJ1-1; clone_size: .; cdr3_length: 13; d_call: TRBD1; cdr3_aa: CASNDRGGTEAFF; cdr3_nt: TGTGCCAGCAACGACAGGGGTGGGACTGAAGCTTTCTTT
v_call: TRBV9; j_call: TRBJ2-1; clone_size: .; cdr3_length: 15; d_call: TRBD1; cdr3_aa: CASSPRQGDHNEQFF; cdr3_nt: TGTGCCAGCAGCCCCCGACAGGGCGATCACAATGAGCAGTTCTTC
v_call: TRBV5-1; j_call: TRBJ2-6; clone_size: once; cdr3_length: 17; d_call: .; cdr3_aa: CASRIQGTDSGANVLTF; cdr3_nt: TGCGCCAGCAGGATACAGGGGACTGACTCTGGGGCCAACGTCCTGACTTTC
v_call: TRBV29-1; j_call: TRBJ2-3; clone_size: .; cdr3_length: 12; d_call: TRBD2; cdr3_aa: CSVGPGGDTQYF; cdr3_nt: TGCAGCGTCGGCCCGGGAGGAGATACGCAGTATTTT
v_call: TRBV10-2; j_call: TRBJ1-1; clone_size: once; cdr3_length: 13; d_call: TRBD1; cdr3_aa: CASKNRGGTEAFF; cdr3_nt: TGCGCCAGCAAGAACAGGGGTGGGACTGAAGCTTTCTTT
v_call: TRBV27; j_call: TRBJ2-7; clone_size: .; cdr3_length: 11; d_call: .; cdr3_aa: CASSFAYEQYF; cdr3_nt: TGTGCCAGCAGTTTCGCCTACGAGCAGTACTTC
v_call: TRBV18; j_call: TRBJ1-1; clone_size: once; cdr3_length: 14; d_call: .; cdr3_aa: CASSPPSVNTEAFF; cdr3_nt: TGTGCCAGCTCACCACCGTCGGTGAACACTGAAGCTTTCTTT
v_call: TRBV14; j_call: TRBJ1-6; clone_size: few; cdr3_length: 13; d_call: .; cdr3_aa: CASSQVSGSPLHF; cdr3_nt: TGTGCCAGCAGCCAAGTCTCGGGTTCACCCCTCCACTTT
v_call: TRBV7-9; j_call: TRBJ2-1; clone_size: few; cdr3_length: 16; d_call: .; cdr3_aa: CASSLVGLYSYNEQFF; cdr3_nt: TGTGCCAGCAGCTTAGTAGGACTCTACTCCTACAATGAGCAGTTCTTC
v_call: TRBV27; j_call: TRBJ2-1; clone_size: .; cdr3_length: 20; d_call: .; cdr3_aa: CASSPLIWFQPTPEYNEQFF; cdr3_nt: TGTGCCAGCAGTCCTCTCATCTGGTTTCAGCCCACTCCGGAGTACAATGAGCAGTTCTTC
v_call: TRBV7-6; j_call: TRBJ2-5; clone_size: .; cdr3_length: 17; d_call: TRBD2; cdr3_aa: CASSLIIGGSVQETQYF; cdr3_nt: TGTGCCAGCAGCTTAATAATTGGCGGGAGTGTCCAAGAGACCCAGTACTTC
v_call: TRBV14; j_call: TRBJ1-1; clone_size: .; cdr3_length: 13; d_call: .; cdr3_aa: CASSQGRGTEAFF; cdr3_nt: TGTGCCAGCAGCCAGGGTCGGGGCACTGAAGCTTTCTTT
v_call: TRBV5-1; j_call: TRBJ2-1; clone_size: .; cdr3_length: 17; d_call: TRBD2; cdr3_aa: CASSLGTSGYSYNEQFF; cdr3_nt: TGCGCCAGCAGCTTGGGGACTAGCGGGTACTCCTACAATGAGCAGTTCTTC
v_call: TRBV29-1; j_call: TRBJ2-1; clone_size: once; cdr3_length: 14; d_call: .; cdr3_aa: CSGASGLNYNEQFF; cdr3_nt: TGCAGCGGGGCCTCCGGACTAAATTACAATGAGCAGTTCTTC
v_call: TRBV9; j_call: TRBJ2-3; clone_size: .; cdr3_length: 16; d_call: .; cdr3_aa: CASSALTASFIDTQYF; cdr3_nt: TGTGCCAGCAGCGCCCTGACTGCTAGCTTTATAGATACGCAGTATTTT
v_call: TRBV7-9; j_call: TRBJ2-7; clone_size: .; cdr3_length: 12; d_call: .; cdr3_aa: CASSLQIYEQYF; cdr3_nt: TGTGCCAGCAGCTTACAGATCTACGAGCAGTACTTC
v_call: TRBV7-2; j_call: TRBJ2-2; clone_size: .; cdr3_length: 14; d_call: .; cdr3_aa: CASSPTYRAGELFF; cdr3_nt: TGTGCCAGCAGCCCGACGTACCGGGCCGGGGAGCTGTTTTTT
v_call: TRBV4-1; j_call: TRBJ1-6; clone_size: .; cdr3_length: 14; d_call: .; cdr3_aa: CASVADRSNSPLHF; cdr3_nt: TGCGCCAGCGTCGCAGACAGGTCTAATTCACCCCTCCACTTT
v_call: TRBV25-1; j_call: TRBJ2-5; clone_size: .; cdr3_length: 16; d_call: .; cdr3_aa: CASSEGSGREGETQYF; cdr3_nt: TGTGCCAGCAGTGAAGGGTCCGGGAGAGAAGGAGAGACCCAGTACTTC
v_call: TRBV29-1; j_call: TRBJ1-1; clone_size: few; cdr3_length: 13; d_call: TRBD1; cdr3_aa: CSVAPGQLTEAFF; cdr3_nt: TGCAGCGTTGCCCCGGGACAGCTCACTGAAGCTTTCTTT
v_call: TRBV9; j_call: TRBJ1-1; clone_size: .; cdr3_length: 16; d_call: .; cdr3_aa: CASSVGGGLGNTEAFF; cdr3_nt: TGTGCCAGCAGCGTAGGGGGAGGGCTGGGGAACACTGAAGCTTTCTTT
v_call: TRBV5-6; j_call: TRBJ1-5; clone_size: .; cdr3_length: 13; d_call: .; cdr3_aa: CASSYNREQPQHF; cdr3_nt: TGTGCCAGCAGCTACAATCGGGAGCAGCCCCAGCATTTT
v_call: TRBV27; j_call: TRBJ1-5; clone_size: few; cdr3_length: 15; d_call: TRBD1; cdr3_aa: CASSLSGGINQPQHF; cdr3_nt: TGTGCCAGCAGTTTATCAGGGGGCATCAATCAGCCCCAGCATTTT
v_call: TRBV19; j_call: TRBJ1-2; clone_size: .; cdr3_length: 14; d_call: .; cdr3_aa: CASSILGANYGYTF; cdr3_nt: TGTGCCAGTAGTATTTTGGGGGCCAACTATGGCTACACCTTC
v_call: TRBV18; j_call: TRBJ2-7; clone_size: many; cdr3_length: 12; d_call: .; cdr3_aa: CASSPNRDEQYF; cdr3_nt: TGTGCCAGCTCACCCAACAGGGACGAGCAGTACTTC